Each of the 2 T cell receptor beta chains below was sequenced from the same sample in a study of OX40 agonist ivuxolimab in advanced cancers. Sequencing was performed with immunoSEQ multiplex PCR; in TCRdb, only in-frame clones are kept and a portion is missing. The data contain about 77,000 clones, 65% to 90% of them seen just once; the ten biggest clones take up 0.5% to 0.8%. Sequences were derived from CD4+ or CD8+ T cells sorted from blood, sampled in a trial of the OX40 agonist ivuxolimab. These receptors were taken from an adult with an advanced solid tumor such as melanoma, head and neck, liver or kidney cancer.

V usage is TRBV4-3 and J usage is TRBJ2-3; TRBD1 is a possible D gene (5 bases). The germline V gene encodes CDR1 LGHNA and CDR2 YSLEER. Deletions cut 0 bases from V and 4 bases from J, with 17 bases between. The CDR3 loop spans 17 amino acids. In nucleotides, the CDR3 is TGCGCCAGCAGCCAAGATATTCAGGGTACGATCGCAGATACGCAGTATTTT. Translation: CASSQDIQGTIADTQYF.

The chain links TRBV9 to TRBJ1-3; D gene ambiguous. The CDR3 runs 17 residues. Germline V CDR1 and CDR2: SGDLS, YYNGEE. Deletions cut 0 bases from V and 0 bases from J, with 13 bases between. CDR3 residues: CASSVGGGFYSGNTIYF. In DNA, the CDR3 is TGTGCCAGCAGCGTAGGTGGTGGGTTTTACTCTGGAAACACCATATATTTT.